These T cell receptor beta chains were read from a single sample in a study of CD4 T cells in relation to SARS-CoV-2 and coronaviruses. Some clones are missing from TCRdb's copy, which holds only in-frame ones; the method was immunoSEQ multiplex PCR. The sample contains 15,000 to 20,000 clones, 75% to 80% of which appear only once. Their target antigens are unknown. Sequenced: CD4+ T cells from PBMCs, cultured in vitro. These receptors were taken from a human donor in good health. Each CDR3 is given with its conserved first and last residue. The order of the fields is V gene, J gene, CDR3 protein.

TRBV7-9,TRBJ2-1,CASSLGVGEQFF
TRBV3-1/TRBV3-2,TRBJ1-2,CASSQGDAFRGYTF
TRBV6-1,TRBJ1-3,CASSESNFSGNTIYF
TRBV21-1,TRBJ2-7,CARRTGGDSSYEQYF
TRBV6-6,TRBJ2-3,CASSYLAGGGDTQYF
TRBV19,TRBJ2-3,CASSMMGRIQVADTQYF
TRBV5-1,TRBJ2-7,CASSLFGRQYEQYF
TRBV18,TRBJ2-6,CASSGQGASGANVLTF
TRBV3-1/TRBV3-2,TRBJ2-5,CASSQAIETQYF
TRBV6-5,TRBJ1-1,CASREGGSAEAFF
TRBV3-1/TRBV3-2,TRBJ2-7,CASSQVNKPSGPLSYEQYF
TRBV6-1,TRBJ1-6,CASSEVGTANSPLHF
TRBV19,TRBJ1-3,CASSMSRNTIYF
TRBV7-2,TRBJ1-2,CASSLAAGGGRGYTF
TRBV7-3,TRBJ2-1,CASSAPGSGEQFF